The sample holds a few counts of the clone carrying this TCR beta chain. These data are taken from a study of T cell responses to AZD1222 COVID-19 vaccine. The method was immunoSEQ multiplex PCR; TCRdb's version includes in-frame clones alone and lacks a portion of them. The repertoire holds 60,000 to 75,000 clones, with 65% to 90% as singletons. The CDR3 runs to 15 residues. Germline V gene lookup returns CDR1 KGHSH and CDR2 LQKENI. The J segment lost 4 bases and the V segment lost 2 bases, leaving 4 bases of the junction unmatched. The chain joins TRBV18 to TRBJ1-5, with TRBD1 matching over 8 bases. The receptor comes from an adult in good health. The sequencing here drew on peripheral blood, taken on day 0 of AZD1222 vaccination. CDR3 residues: CASSPGTGPNQPQHF. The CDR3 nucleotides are TGTGCCAGCTCACCAGGGACAGGTCCGAATCAGCCCCAGCATTTT. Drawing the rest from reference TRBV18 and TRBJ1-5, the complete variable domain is NAGVMQNPRHLVRRRGQEARLRCSPMKGHSHVYWYRQLPEEGLKFMVYLQKENIIDESGMPKERFSAEFPKEGPSILRIQQVVRGDSAAYFCASSPGTGPNQPQHFGDGTRLSIL.